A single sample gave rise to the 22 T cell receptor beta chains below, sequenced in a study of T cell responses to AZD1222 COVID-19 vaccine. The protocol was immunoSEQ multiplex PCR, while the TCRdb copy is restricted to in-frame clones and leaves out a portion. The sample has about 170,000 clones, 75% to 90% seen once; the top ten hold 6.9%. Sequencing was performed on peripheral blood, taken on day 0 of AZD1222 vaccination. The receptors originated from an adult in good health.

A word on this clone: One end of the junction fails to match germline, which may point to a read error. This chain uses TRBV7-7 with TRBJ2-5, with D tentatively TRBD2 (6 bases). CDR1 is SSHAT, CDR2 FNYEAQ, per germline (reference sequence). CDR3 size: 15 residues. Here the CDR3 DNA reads TGTGCTAGCAGCTCGATACTAGCAGGCCAAGAGACCCAGTACTTC. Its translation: CASSSILAGQETQYF.

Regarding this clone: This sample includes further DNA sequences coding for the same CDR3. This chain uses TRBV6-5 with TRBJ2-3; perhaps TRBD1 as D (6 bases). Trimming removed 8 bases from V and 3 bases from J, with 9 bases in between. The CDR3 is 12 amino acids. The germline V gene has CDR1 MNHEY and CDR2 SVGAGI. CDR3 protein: CASGQGTDTQYF. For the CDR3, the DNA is TGTGCCAGCGGCCAGGGGACAGATACGCAGTATTTT.

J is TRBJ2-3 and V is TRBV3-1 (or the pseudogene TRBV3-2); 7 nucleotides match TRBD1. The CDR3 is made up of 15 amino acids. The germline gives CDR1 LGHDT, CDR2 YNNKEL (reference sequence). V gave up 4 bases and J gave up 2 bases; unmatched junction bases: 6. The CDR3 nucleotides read TGTGCCAGCAGCCCCCAGACAGGGATCACAGATACGCAGTATTTT. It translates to CASSPQTGITDTQYF.

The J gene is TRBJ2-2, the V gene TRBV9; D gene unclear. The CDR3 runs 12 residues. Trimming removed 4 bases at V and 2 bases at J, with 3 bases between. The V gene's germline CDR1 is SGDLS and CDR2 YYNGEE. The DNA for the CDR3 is TGTGCCAGCAGCATTAACACCGGGGAGCTGTTTTTT. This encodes CASSINTGELFF.

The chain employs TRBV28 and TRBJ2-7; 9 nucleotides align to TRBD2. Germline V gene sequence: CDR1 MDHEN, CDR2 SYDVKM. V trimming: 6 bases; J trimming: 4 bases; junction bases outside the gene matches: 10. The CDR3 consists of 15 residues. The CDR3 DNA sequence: TGTGCCAGCAGCATCGGGCTAGCGGGGACATACGAGCAGTACTTC. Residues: CASSIGLAGTYEQYF. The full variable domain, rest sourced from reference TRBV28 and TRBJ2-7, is DVKVTQSSRYLVKRTGEKVFLECVQDMDHENMFWYRQDPGLGLRLIYFSYDVKMKEKGDIPEGYSVSREKKERFSLILESASTNQTSMYLCASSIGLAGTYEQYFGPGTRLTVT.

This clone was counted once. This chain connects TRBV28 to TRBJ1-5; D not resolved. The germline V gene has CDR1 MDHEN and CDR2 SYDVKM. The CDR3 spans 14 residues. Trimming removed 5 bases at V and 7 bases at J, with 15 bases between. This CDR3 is CASSPVEGGQPQHF. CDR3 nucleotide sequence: TGTGCCAGCAGTCCGGTGGAGGGCGGGCAGCCCCAGCATTTT.

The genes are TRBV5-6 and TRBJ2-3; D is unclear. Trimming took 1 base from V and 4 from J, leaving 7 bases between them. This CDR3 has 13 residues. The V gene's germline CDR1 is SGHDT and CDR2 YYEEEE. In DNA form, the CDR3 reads TGTGCCAGCAGCTTGAGGTCCCCAGATACGCAGTATTTT. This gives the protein CASSLRSPDTQYF.

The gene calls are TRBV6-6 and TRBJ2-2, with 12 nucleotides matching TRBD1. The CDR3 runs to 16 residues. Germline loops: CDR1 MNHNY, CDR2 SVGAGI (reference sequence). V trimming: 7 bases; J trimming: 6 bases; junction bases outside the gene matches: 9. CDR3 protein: CASIPPGTGGPGELFF. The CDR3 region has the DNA TGTGCCAGCATCCCCCCCGGGACAGGGGGCCCCGGGGAGCTGTTTTTT.

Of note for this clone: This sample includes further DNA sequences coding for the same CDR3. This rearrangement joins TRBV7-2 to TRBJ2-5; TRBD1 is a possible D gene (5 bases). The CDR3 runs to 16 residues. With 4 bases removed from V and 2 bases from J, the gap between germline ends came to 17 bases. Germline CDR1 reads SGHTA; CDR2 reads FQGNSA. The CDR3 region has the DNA TGTGCCAGCAGCTCCCAGGGCGGCGGAACTCAAGAGACCCAGTACTTC. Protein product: CASSSQGGGTQETQYF. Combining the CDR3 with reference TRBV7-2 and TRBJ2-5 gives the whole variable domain GAGVSQSPSNKVTEKGKDVELRCDPISGHTALYWYRQSLGQGLEFLIYFQGNSAPDKSGLPSDRFSAERTGGSVSTLTIQRTQQEDSAVYLCASSSQGGGTQETQYFGPGTRLLVL.

The CDR3 is CASSNEDRAFDTIYF. CDR3 sequence (DNA): TGTGCCAGTAGCAACGAGGACAGGGCTTTTGACACCATATATTTT. V is TRBV19 and J is TRBJ1-3; the match to TRBD1 covers 8 bases. Germline V gene data show CDR1 as LNHDA and CDR2 as SQIVND (reference sequence). The CDR3 sequence is 15 residues long. V shed 6 bases and J 8 bases; nucleotides not matched to a gene: 12.

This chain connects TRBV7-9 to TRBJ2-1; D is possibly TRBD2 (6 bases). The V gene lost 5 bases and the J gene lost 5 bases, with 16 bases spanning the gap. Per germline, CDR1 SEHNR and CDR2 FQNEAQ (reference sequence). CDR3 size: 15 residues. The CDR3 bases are TGTGCCAGCAGCGACCCGGCCGGGAGACACAATGAGCAGTTCTTC. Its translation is CASSDPAGRHNEQFF.

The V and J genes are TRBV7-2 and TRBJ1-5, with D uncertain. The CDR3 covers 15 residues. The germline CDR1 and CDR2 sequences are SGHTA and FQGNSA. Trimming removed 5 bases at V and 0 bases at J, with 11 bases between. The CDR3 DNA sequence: TGTGCCAGCAGCCGTGGATTGTATAGCAATCAGCCCCAGCATTTT. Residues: CASSRGLYSNQPQHF.

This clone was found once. The CDR3 DNA follows: TGTGCCAGCAGTTTATCCACAGATTTTTATGGCTACACCTTC. Its protein product is CASSLSTDFYGYTF. This chain links TRBV27 with TRBJ1-2, with D uncertain. The germline V gene has CDR1 MNHEY and CDR2 SMNVEV (reference sequence). V shed 0 bases and J shed 5 bases, with 10 bases lying between them. The CDR3 runs to 14 residues.

CDR3 DNA sequence: TGTGCCAGCAGCTTCTTTCCCTCGGGGGGCGTTTCCGGGGAGACCCAGTACTTC. This codes for CASSFFPSGGVSGETQYF. V and J are TRBV7-9 and TRBJ2-5; tentative D call: TRBD2 (7 bases). The germline V gene has CDR1 SEHNR and CDR2 FQNEAQ (reference sequence). V was pared by 3 bases and J by 5 bases, with 25 bases between. The CDR3 covers 18 residues.

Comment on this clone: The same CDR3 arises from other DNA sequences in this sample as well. The CDR3 sequence is CASTSSGNTIYF. In nucleotides, the CDR3 is TGTGCCAGCACAAGCTCTGGAAACACCATATATTTT. The V gene is TRBV6-5, the J gene TRBJ1-3; D is undetermined. Germline CDR1 MNHEY, CDR2 SVGAGI. The CDR3 runs to 12 residues. Trimming pared 7 bases from V and 0 bases from J, leaving 4 bases between.

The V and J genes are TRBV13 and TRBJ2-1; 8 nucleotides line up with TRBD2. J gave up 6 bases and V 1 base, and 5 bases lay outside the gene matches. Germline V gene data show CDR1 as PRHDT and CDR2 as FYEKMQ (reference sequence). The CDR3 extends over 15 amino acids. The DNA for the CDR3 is TGTGCCAGCAGCTTAGTCGAGCGGGGGTCCAATGAGCAGTTCTTC. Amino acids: CASSLVERGSNEQFF.

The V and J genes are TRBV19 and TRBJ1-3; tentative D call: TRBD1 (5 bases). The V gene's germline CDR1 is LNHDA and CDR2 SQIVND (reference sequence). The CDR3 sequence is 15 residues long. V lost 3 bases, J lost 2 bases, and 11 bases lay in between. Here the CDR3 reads CASSMGVLAGNTIYF. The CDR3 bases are TGTGCCAGTAGTATGGGGGTTTTGGCTGGAAACACCATATATTTT. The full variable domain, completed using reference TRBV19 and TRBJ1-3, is DGGITQSPKYLFRKEGQNVTLSCEQNLNHDAMYWYRQDPGQGLRLIYYSQIVNDFQKGDIAEGYSVSREKKESFPLTVTSAQKNPTAFYLCASSMGVLAGNTIYFGEGSWLTVV.

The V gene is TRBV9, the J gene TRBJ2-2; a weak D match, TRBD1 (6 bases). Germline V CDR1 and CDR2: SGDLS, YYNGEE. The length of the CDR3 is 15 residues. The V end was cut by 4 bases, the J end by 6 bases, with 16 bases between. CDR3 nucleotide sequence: TGTGCCAGCAGCTCAAAAGACAGGTTGTCCGGGGAGCTGTTTTTT. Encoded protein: CASSSKDRLSGELFF. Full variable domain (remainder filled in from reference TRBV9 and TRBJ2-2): DSGVTQTPKHLITATGQRVTLRCSPRSGDLSVYWYQQSLDQGLQFLIQYYNGEERAKGNILERFSAQQFPDLHSELNLSSLELGDSALYFCASSSKDRLSGELFFGEGSRLTVL.

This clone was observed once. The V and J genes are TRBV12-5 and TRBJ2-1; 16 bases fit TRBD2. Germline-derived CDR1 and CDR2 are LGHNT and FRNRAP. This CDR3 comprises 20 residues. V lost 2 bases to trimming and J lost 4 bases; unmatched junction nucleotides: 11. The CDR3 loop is CASGLPRGTSGGERYNEQFF. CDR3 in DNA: TGTGCTAGTGGTTTGCCACGAGGGACTAGCGGGGGGGAAAGGTACAATGAGCAGTTCTTC.

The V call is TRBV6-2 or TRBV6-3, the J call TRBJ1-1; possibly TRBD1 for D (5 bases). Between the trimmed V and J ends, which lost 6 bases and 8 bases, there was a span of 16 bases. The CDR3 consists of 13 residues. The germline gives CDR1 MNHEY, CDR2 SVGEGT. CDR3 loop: CASSPPRGTEAFF. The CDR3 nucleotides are TGTGCCAGCAGCCCCCCTCGTGGGACCGAAGCTTTCTTT.

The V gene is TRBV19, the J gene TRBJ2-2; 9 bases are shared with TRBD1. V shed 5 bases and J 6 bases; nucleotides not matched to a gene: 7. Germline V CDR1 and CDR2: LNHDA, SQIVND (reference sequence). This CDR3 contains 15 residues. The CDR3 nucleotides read TGTGCCAGTAGTCTCCGGACAGGGGCGGCCGGGGAGCTGTTTTTT. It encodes CASSLRTGAAGELFF.

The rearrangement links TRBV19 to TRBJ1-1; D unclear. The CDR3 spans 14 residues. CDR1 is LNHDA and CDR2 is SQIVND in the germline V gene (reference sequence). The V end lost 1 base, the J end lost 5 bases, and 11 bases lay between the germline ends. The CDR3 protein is CASSIVAGLTEAFF. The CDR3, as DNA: TGTGCCAGTAGTATAGTAGCGGGGTTGACTGAAGCTTTCTTT.